The 18 T cell receptor beta chains below were found in one sample sequenced in a study of human T cells and chemical hapten exposure. Time point of the sample: pre-sensitization, week 0. Treatment defined: therapeutic diphenylcyclopropenone sensitization with weekly scalp DPC. A single record per CDR3 protein comes from TCRdb applying MiXCR to the RACE reads. Of roughly 88,000 distinct CDR3 sequences listed, approximately 9.9% are singletons. This specimen was whole blood, taken in connection with sensitization to the hapten diphenylcyclopropenone (DPC). These TCRs come from a woman aged 35 to 49 with alopecia areata. Some clones in this sample may be carry-over from other donors' samples.

There are many counts of this clonotype. The chain links TRBV3-1 to TRBJ1-6; the D gene is possibly TRBD1 (5 bases). This CDR3 contains 15 residues. Germline V gives CDR1 LGHDT, CDR2 YNNKEL (reference sequence). V lost 2 bases and J 6 bases, leaving 11 bases between the germline ends. The CDR3 reads CASSQQGDSNSPLHF. For the CDR3, the DNA is TGTGCCAGCAGCCAACAGGGAGACTCTAATTCACCCCTCCACTTT.

This clonotype came up many times. This rearrangement joins TRBV20-1 to TRBJ1-2; tentatively, D is TRBD1 (6 bases). Trimming cost V 4 bases and J 4 bases, with 10 bases left between them. Germline V gene data show CDR1 as DFQATT and CDR2 as SNEGSKA (reference sequence). This CDR3 is built from 12 residues. CDR3 region: CSATGTSYGYTF. DNA of the CDR3: TGCAGTGCTACCGGGACAAGCTATGGCTACACCTTC.

This clonotype appeared a few times. The chain couples TRBV6-2 or TRBV6-3 to TRBJ1-2, with D uncertain. CDR1 MNHEY and CDR2 SVGEGT come from the germline V gene. The V and J ends lost 2 bases and 8 bases respectively, with 12 bases between them. This CDR3 has 13 amino acids. The CDR3 region has the DNA TGTGCCAGCAGTTACCGGCCCCAGGTCGGCTACACCTTC. As protein: CASSYRPQVGYTF.

The chain recombines TRBV13 with TRBJ2-5, with a tentative D call TRBD2 (6 bases). The ends were cut back, 5 bases at V and 7 bases at J, with 14 bases in the middle. The CDR3 extends over 13 amino acids. Looked up from germline, CDR1 is PRHDT and CDR2 is FYEKMQ (reference sequence). CDR3 residues: CASSPVRGWTQYF. DNA for the CDR3: TGTGCCAGCAGCCCCGTCCGGGGGTGGACCCAGTACTTC.

This clonotype was counted many times. V gene TRBV5-1 combines with J gene TRBJ2-6; TRBD1 matches 8 bases. The CDR3 consists of 18 residues. Losses at the gene ends were 0 bases for V and 1 base for J; bases not matched to a gene: 6. Germline loops: CDR1 SGHRS, CDR2 YFSETQ. Here the CDR3 reads CASSLGTGPLSGANVLTF. CDR3 nucleotides: TGCGCCAGCAGCTTGGGGACAGGGCCCTTATCTGGGGCCAACGTCCTGACTTTC.

This clonotype showed up many times. The chain uses TRBV21-1 and TRBJ2-7; the DNA was not compared with TRBD2, the D call given in the table. TRBV21-1 is shown as a pseudogene. The CDR3 totals 16 residues. The CDR3 coding sequence is TGTGCCAGCAGCAAAGGGGGGACTACCAGAAGCTACGAGCAGTACTTC. Its protein product is CASSKGGTTRSYEQYF.

The chain joins TRBV12-3 or TRBV12-4 to TRBJ2-1; 8 positions agree with TRBD1. V shed 6 bases and J 0 bases; nucleotides not matched to a gene: 7. The CDR3 has 16 amino acids. Written as DNA, the CDR3 is TGTGCCAGCAGGCGGACAGGGTCGAGCTCCTACAATGAGCAGTTCTTC. This sequence encodes CASRRTGSSSYNEQFF.

V gene TRBV10-3 combines with J gene TRBJ1-2; the D gene is possibly TRBD1 (5 bases). This CDR3 has 14 residues. The V end was cut by 3 bases, the J end by 4 bases, with 12 bases between. Per germline, CDR1 ENHRY and CDR2 SYGVKD. The CDR3 DNA is TGTGCCATCAGTGACCAACAGGAGGGCTATGGCTACACCTTC. Amino acids: CAISDQQEGYGYTF.

The sample holds many counts of this clonotype. The CDR3 reads CASSREETQYF. In DNA form, the CDR3 reads TGTGCCAGCTCTAGGGAGGAGACCCAGTACTTC. The rearrangement uses TRBV6-2 or TRBV6-3 and TRBJ2-5, with D possibly matching TRBD2 (5 bases). In germline, CDR1 is MNHEY, CDR2 SVGEGT. The V gene lost 8 bases and the J gene lost 5 bases, with 9 bases spanning the gap. The CDR3 consists of 11 residues.

The rearrangement uses TRBV29-1 and TRBJ2-7, with TRBD1 matching 8 bases. Germline V gene sequence: CDR1 SQVTM, CDR2 ANQGSEA. With V trimmed by 4 bases and J by 2 bases, 1 base remained unmatched. The CDR3 loop spans 12 amino acids. This chain's CDR3 is CSVGTGTYEQYF. In DNA, the CDR3 is TGCAGCGTTGGGACAGGGACCTACGAGCAGTACTTC.

J is TRBJ2-4 and V is TRBV10-3; 8 bases agree with TRBD1. The length of the CDR3 is 15 residues. Germline trimming cut 7 bases from V and 7 bases from J; bases unmatched to any gene: 12. Germline V gives CDR1 ENHRY, CDR2 SYGVKD. Here the CDR3 DNA reads TGTGCCATCAATATTAGGGACAGGCCCAGGAACATTCAGTACTTC. It translates to CAINIRDRPRNIQYF.

The rearrangement uses TRBV7-6 and TRBJ2-2; no definite D call. V lost 4 bases and J lost 1, with 7 bases in between. The CDR3 has 14 residues. Germline V gives CDR1 SGHVS, CDR2 FNYEAQ. The CDR3 DNA is TGTGCCAGCAGCTCTACAGTGAACACCGGGGAGCTGTTTTTT. It translates to CASSSTVNTGELFF.

This chain joins TRBV4-3 and TRBJ1-1, with D possibly being TRBD1 (6 bases). V was clipped by 3 bases and J by 6 bases, with 17 bases between them. Germline V CDR1 and CDR2: LGHNA, YSLEER. The CDR3 is made up of 15 amino acids. CDR3 residues: CASSQRVQGSPEAFF. The CDR3 nucleotides are TGCGCCAGCAGCCAGAGAGTTCAGGGGAGCCCTGAAGCTTTCTTT.

This clonotype came up many times. The gene calls are TRBV5-4 and TRBJ1-1; 9 bases line up with TRBD1. Looked up from germline, CDR1 is SGHNT and CDR2 is YYREEE (reference sequence). This CDR3 has 16 amino acids. V was clipped by 2 bases and J by 4 bases; unmatched bases: 9. This CDR3 is CASSFGGTGLRTEAFF. CDR3 nucleotides: TGTGCCAGCAGCTTTGGAGGGACAGGGCTGCGCACTGAAGCTTTCTTT.

Many counts were recorded for this clonotype. The CDR3, as DNA: TGCGCCAGCAGCAGGATTGGGGTACAGGAAAGCTCCTACAATGAGCAGTTCTTC. Protein sequence: CASSRIGVQESSYNEQFF. J is TRBJ2-1 and V is TRBV5-1; tentative D call: TRBD1 (5 bases). The CDR3 is 18 residues long. Looked up from germline, CDR1 is SGHRS and CDR2 is YFSETQ. Trimming stripped 4 bases from V and 0 bases from J, with 20 bases between.

This sequence joins TRBV29-1 and TRBJ1-1; D unclear. Germline V gene sequence: CDR1 SQVTM, CDR2 ANQGSEA. The CDR3 has 9 amino acids. V lost 4 bases and J lost 6, with 3 bases in between. In DNA form, the CDR3 reads TGCAGCGTTGGGGCTGAAGCTTTCTTT. Translated: CSVGAEAFF. Supplemented by reference TRBV29-1 and TRBJ1-1, the full variable domain reads SAVISQKPSRDICQRGTSLTIQCQVDSQVTMMFWYRQQPGQSLTLIATANQGSEATYESGFVIDKFPISRPNLTFSTLTVSNMSPEDSSIYLCSVGAEAFFGQGTRLTVV.

The J gene is TRBJ2-3, the V gene TRBV6-1; 9 bases map to TRBD2. CDR3 length equals 19 residues. Trimming cost V 2 bases and J 4 bases; bases outside gene matches: 16. The germline V gene encodes CDR1 MNHNS and CDR2 SASEGT. CDR3: CASSELSGGRPGVADTQYF. CDR3 DNA sequence: TGTGCCAGCAGTGAATTGAGCGGGGGGCGCCCCGGCGTTGCAGATACGCAGTATTTT.

The chain is built from TRBV5-6 and TRBJ2-5; the match to TRBD1 covers 12 bases. V dropped 4 bases and J dropped 4; count of bases not matched to a gene: 8. The CDR3 consists of 16 residues. Per the germline V gene, CDR1 is SGHDT and CDR2 is YYEEEE. CDR3 region: CASSPYGTGGLETQYF. DNA of the CDR3: TGTGCCAGCAGCCCCTACGGGACAGGGGGCTTAGAGACCCAGTACTTC. Full variable domain (remainder filled in from reference TRBV5-6 and TRBJ2-5): DAGVTQSPTHLIKTRGQQVTLRCSPKSGHDTVSWYQQALGQGPQFIFQYYEEEERQRGNFPDRFSGHQFPNYSSELNVNALLLGDSALYLCASSPYGTGGLETQYFGPGTRLLVL.